This TCR beta chain was recovered during a study of T cell responses to AZD1222 COVID-19 vaccine. Clones were sequenced by immunoSEQ multiplex PCR, and TCRdb holds only the in-frame ones, with some missing. The table lists approximately 170,000 clones, 94% of them singletons. Pooled in the analysis were second doses at about 4 or about 12 weeks. Whole-study findings and limits: Nearly half of unique spike-specific TCRs reportedly avoided B.1.351 and B.1.1.7 mutated regions.

V was trimmed by 6 bases and J by 2 bases, leaving 4 bases between them. From germline, CDR1 is SNHLY and CDR2 FYNNEI. The CDR3 runs 12 residues. Turning to this clone: As yet, its antigen is unknown.

Source: peripheral blood, taken 28 days after the second AZD1222 dose. The receptor comes from an adult who received the AZD1222 COVID-19 vaccine. The gene calls are TRBV2 and TRBJ2-2; D remains unclear. CDR3 residues: CASRQNTGELFF. As DNA, the CDR3 is TGTGCCAGCAGACAAAACACCGGGGAGCTGTTTTTT.